The TCR beta chain under discussion was sequenced for a study of PD-1 blockade in classical Hodgkin lymphoma. Study-wide context: Intravenous delivery of nivolumab at 3 mg/kg to patients occurred every 2 weeks. Notes on the study in general: Relapsed/refractory patients reportedly had the lowest baseline TCR diversity, below newly diagnosed patients, who were below healthy donors. Baseline diversity resembling that of newly diagnosed patients was seen in complete responders. Some patients started nivolumab under 1 year after ASCT, and they were excluded.

Between the trimmed V and J ends, which lost 5 bases and 0 bases, there was a span of 8 bases. Germline lookup yields CDR1 MNHEY and CDR2 SMNVEV (reference sequence). This CDR3 is built from 14 residues. All trial patients relapsed after autologous stem cell transplantation. Regarding this clone: No antigen is known for it.

Data came from immunoSEQ multiplex PCR; TCRdb stores just in-frame clones and leaves some out. The sample shows about 41,000 clones, about 74% of them seen only once. Sequenced material: peripheral blood mononuclear cells (PBMCs), taken at baseline. This chain links TRBV27 with TRBJ1-5; TRBD1 is a possible D gene (5 bases). The clonotype was recovered from a human donor with classical Hodgkin lymphoma. This chain's CDR3 is CASSRDGSNQPQHF. CDR3 nucleotides: TGTGCCAGCAGTAGGGACGGTAGCAATCAGCCCCAGCATTTT.